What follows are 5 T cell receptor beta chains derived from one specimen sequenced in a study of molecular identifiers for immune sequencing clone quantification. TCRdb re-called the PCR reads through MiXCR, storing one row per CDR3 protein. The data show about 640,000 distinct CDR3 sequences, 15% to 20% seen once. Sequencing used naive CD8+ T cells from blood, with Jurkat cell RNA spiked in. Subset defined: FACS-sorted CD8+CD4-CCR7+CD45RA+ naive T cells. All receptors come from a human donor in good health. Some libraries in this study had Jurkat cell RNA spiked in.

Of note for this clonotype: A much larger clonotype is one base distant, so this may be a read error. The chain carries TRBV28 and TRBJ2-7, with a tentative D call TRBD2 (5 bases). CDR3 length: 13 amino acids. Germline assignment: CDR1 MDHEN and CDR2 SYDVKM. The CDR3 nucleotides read TGTGTCAGCAGCTCGGGAACTCTCGACGAGCAGTACTTC. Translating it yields CVSSSGTLDEQYF. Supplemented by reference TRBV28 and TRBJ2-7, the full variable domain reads DVKVTQSSRYLVKRTGEKVFLECVQDMDHENMFWYRQDPGLGLRLIYFSYDVKMKEKGDIPEGYSVSREKKERFSLILESASTNQTSMYLCVSSSGTLDEQYFGPGTRLTVT.

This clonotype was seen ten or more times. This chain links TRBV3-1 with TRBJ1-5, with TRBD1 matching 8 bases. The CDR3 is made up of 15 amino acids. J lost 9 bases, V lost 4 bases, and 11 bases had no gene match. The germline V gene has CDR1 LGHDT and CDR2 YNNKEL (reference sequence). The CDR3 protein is CASSPDRGTFGPQHF. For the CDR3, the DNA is TGTGCCAGCAGCCCCGACAGGGGTACCTTCGGGCCCCAGCATTTT.

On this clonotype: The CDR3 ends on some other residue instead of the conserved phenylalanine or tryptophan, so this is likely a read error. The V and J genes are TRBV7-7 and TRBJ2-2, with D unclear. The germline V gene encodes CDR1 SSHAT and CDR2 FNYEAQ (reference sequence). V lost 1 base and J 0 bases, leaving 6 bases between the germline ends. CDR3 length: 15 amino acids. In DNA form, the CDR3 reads TGTGCCAGCAGCTTAGGGACGACGAACACCGGGGAGCTGTTTTCT. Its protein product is CASSLGTTNTGELFS.

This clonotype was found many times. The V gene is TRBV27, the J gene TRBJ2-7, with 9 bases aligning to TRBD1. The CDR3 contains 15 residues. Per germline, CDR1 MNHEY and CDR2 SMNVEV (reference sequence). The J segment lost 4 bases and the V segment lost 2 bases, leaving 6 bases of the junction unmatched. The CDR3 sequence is CASSLLPGQGYEQYF. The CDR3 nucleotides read TGTGCCAGCAGTTTACTCCCGGGACAGGGTTACGAGCAGTACTTC.

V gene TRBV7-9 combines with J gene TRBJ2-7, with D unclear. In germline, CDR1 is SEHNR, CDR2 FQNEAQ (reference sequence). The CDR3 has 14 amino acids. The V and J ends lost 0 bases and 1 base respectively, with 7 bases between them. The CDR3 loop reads CASSLAITSYEQYF. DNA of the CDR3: TGTGCCAGCAGCTTAGCTATCACATCCTACGAGCAGTACTTC.